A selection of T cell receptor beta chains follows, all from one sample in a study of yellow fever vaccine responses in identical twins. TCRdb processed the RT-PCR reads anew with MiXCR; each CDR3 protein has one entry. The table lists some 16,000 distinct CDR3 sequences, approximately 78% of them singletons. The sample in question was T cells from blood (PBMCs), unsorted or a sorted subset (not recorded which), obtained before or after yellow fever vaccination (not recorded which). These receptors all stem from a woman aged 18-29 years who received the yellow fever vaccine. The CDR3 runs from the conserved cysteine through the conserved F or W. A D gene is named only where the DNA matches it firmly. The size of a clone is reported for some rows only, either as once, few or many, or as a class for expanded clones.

cdr3_nt: TGTGCCAGCTCACCTGACTGGCCAGAAGAGACCCAGTACTTC
cdr3_aa: CASSPDWPEETQYF
j_call: TRBJ2-5
d_call: -
clone_size: -
v_call: TRBV18

cdr3_nt: TGCAGTGCTCCTTCCCAAGAGACCCAGTACTTC
cdr3_aa: CSAPSQETQYF
j_call: TRBJ2-5
d_call: -
clone_size: -
v_call: TRBV20-1

cdr3_nt: TGTGCCAGCAGCTTGTGGACTAGCGGGGAAGAGACCCAGTACTTC
cdr3_aa: CASSLWTSGEETQYF
j_call: TRBJ2-5
d_call: TRBD2
clone_size: -
v_call: TRBV11-1

cdr3_nt: TGCAGTTACTTAGGACAGGGTGCAGATCGCGGGGGCGGCGAGCAGTACTTC
cdr3_aa: CSYLGQGADRGGGEQYF
j_call: TRBJ2-7
d_call: -
clone_size: once
v_call: TRBV20-1

cdr3_nt: TGTGCCAGCTCACCTCCGGGGGTTGGGTACGAGCAGTACTTC
cdr3_aa: CASSPPGVGYEQYF
j_call: TRBJ2-7
d_call: -
clone_size: -
v_call: TRBV18

cdr3_nt: TGTGCCAGCAGCCCACTAGCGGGATTAACAATCGACGATGAGCAGTTCTTC
cdr3_aa: CASSPLAGLTIDDEQFF
j_call: TRBJ2-1
d_call: TRBD2
clone_size: -
v_call: TRBV11-1

cdr3_nt: TGTGCCAGCAGCCTGCTTGATCAGCCCCAGCATTTT
cdr3_aa: CASSLLDQPQHF
j_call: TRBJ1-5
d_call: -
clone_size: -
v_call: TRBV28

cdr3_nt: TGTGCCAGCAGAGGCCGGGGGGTCTACGAGCAGTACTTC
cdr3_aa: CASRGRGVYEQYF
j_call: TRBJ2-7
d_call: TRBD2
clone_size: -
v_call: TRBV2

cdr3_nt: TGCAGCGTTGAAGATTCCTACGGGGCGGAGCAGTACTTC
cdr3_aa: CSVEDSYGAEQYF
j_call: TRBJ2-7
d_call: -
clone_size: -
v_call: TRBV29-1

cdr3_nt: TGTGCCAGCTCACCACAGGAGGGAACTTCCTACGAGCAGTACTTC
cdr3_aa: CASSPQEGTSYEQYF
j_call: TRBJ2-7
d_call: -
clone_size: -
v_call: TRBV18

cdr3_nt: TGTGCCAGCAGTTTCACCGGGGCCCCGTGGACAGATACGCAGTATTTT
cdr3_aa: CASSFTGAPWTDTQYF
j_call: TRBJ2-3
d_call: -
clone_size: -
v_call: TRBV28

cdr3_nt: TGTGCCAGCAGCGTCCTAATCAGACAGACCAATCAGCCCCAGCATTTT
cdr3_aa: CASSVLIRQTNQPQHF
j_call: TRBJ1-5
d_call: -
clone_size: once
v_call: TRBV12-3/TRBV12-4

cdr3_nt: TGTGCTAGCAGCTTAGACAGCTACAATGAGCAGTTCTTC
cdr3_aa: CASSLDSYNEQFF
j_call: TRBJ2-1
d_call: -
clone_size: -
v_call: TRBV7-6

cdr3_nt: TGTGCCAGCAGTCCACCTCTAGCGAGGGCCGGGGAGCTGTTTTTT
cdr3_aa: CASSPPLARAGELFF
j_call: TRBJ2-2
d_call: -
clone_size: -
v_call: TRBV28

cdr3_nt: TGTGCCAGCAGCCAAAGCGGGAGTTCCTACAATGAGCAGTTCTTC
cdr3_aa: CASSQSGSSYNEQFF
j_call: TRBJ2-1
d_call: TRBD2
clone_size: -
v_call: TRBV3-1

cdr3_nt: TGCGCCAGCAGCAATGAGGGAGGCGTCCACAATGAGCAGTTCTTC
cdr3_aa: CASSNEGGVHNEQFF
j_call: TRBJ2-1
d_call: -
clone_size: few
v_call: TRBV5-1

cdr3_nt: TGTGCCAGCAGCGTAGCAGGGGATAATTCACCCCTCCACTTT
cdr3_aa: CASSVAGDNSPLHF
j_call: TRBJ1-6
d_call: -
clone_size: -
v_call: TRBV9

cdr3_nt: TGTGCCAGCAGCTTAATGGGGGCGACTGAAGCTTTCTTT
cdr3_aa: CASSLMGATEAFF
j_call: TRBJ1-1
d_call: -
clone_size: -
v_call: TRBV7-9

cdr3_nt: TGTGCCAGCAGCGCTAGCGGGGGACGCACAGATACGCAGTATTTT
cdr3_aa: CASSASGGRTDTQYF
j_call: TRBJ2-3
d_call: TRBD2
clone_size: -
v_call: TRBV9

cdr3_nt: TGTGCCAGCATCTCAGATACGCAGTATTTT
cdr3_aa: CASISDTQYF
j_call: TRBJ2-3
d_call: -
clone_size: -
v_call: TRBV13

cdr3_nt: TGTGCCAGCAGCGCCGGGACTAGCGCATACGAGCAGTACTTC
cdr3_aa: CASSAGTSAYEQYF
j_call: TRBJ2-7
d_call: TRBD2
clone_size: few
v_call: TRBV9

cdr3_nt: TGTGCCAGCAGCCAACTAGCGGGAGTGGACGAGCAGTACTTC
cdr3_aa: CASSQLAGVDEQYF
j_call: TRBJ2-7
d_call: TRBD2
clone_size: -
v_call: TRBV11-1

cdr3_nt: TGCGCCAGCAGCAAGGGGGACAATGAGCAGTTCTTC
cdr3_aa: CASSKGDNEQFF
j_call: TRBJ2-1
d_call: -
clone_size: -
v_call: TRBV5-1

cdr3_nt: TGTGCCAGCAGCTCACCGGTTCTTCGGGGTAGCAATGAGCAGTTCTTC
cdr3_aa: CASSSPVLRGSNEQFF
j_call: TRBJ2-1
d_call: -
clone_size: -
v_call: TRBV7-1

cdr3_nt: TGTGCCAGCAGCCTTAGCGGGAGCTATGAGCAGTTCTTC
cdr3_aa: CASSLSGSYEQFF
j_call: TRBJ2-1
d_call: TRBD2
clone_size: once
v_call: TRBV7-2

cdr3_nt: TGTGCCAGCAGCTTAGTCACCGGGCACGAGCAGTACTTC
cdr3_aa: CASSLVTGHEQYF
j_call: TRBJ2-7
d_call: -
clone_size: -
v_call: TRBV11-3

cdr3_nt: TGTGCCAGCAGTGTATCTGGGAAGGAAGCTTTCTTT
cdr3_aa: CASSVSGKEAFF
j_call: TRBJ1-1
d_call: -
clone_size: few
v_call: TRBV27

cdr3_nt: TGTGCCAGCAGCTTCCCGGGGACCGGGGAGCTGTTTTTT
cdr3_aa: CASSFPGTGELFF
j_call: TRBJ2-2
d_call: -
clone_size: -
v_call: TRBV7-6